The present T cell receptor beta chain was sequenced within a study of human T cells and chemical hapten exposure (TCRdb year 2021). A note on the overall study: For sensitization, 2% DPC in acetone was applied to a 2 cm by 2 cm area of upper inner arm skin. Throughout the study period of 20 to 25 weeks, patients also received therapeutic DPC doses to the scalp every week. Patch testing was done on the upper back using Finn chambers containing 0.01% DPC, and results were scored after 6 days according to International Contact Dermatitis Research Group standards. Alopecia areata with under or over 50% scalp involvement, alopecia totalis and alopecia universalis were represented in the patient cohort, which was mostly female. Libraries were combined into a pool for sequencing, and differences in TCR yield between samples came mainly from small differences in library volumes within the pool. In alopecia patients, the study followed how the peripheral blood TCR repertoire changed in vivo over primary and secondary sensitization to diphenylcyclopropenone (DPC), a hapten. Patient blood was sampled pre-sensitization (week 0) and at 2, 6 and about 24 weeks after DPC sensitization. Blood for TCR sequencing was provided by twenty-nine alopecia patients at one to four time points (pre-sensitization, 2, 6 and 24 weeks).

Libraries came from RACE. Sequenced on a NextSeq 500. During library preparation, unique molecular identifiers were attached to individual cDNA molecules so that TCRs could be counted in a quantitative, reproducible way. For every blood RNA sample, sequencing covered both the TCR alpha and TCR beta chains. In the paper's pipeline: Samples had a median of approximately 96,000 TCRs, with a range from roughly 23,224 to 700,000. V, J and CDR3 annotation of the TCR reads was performed with the Decombinator software suite. To make PS versus PT1 abundance plots, every sample was subsampled to the same number of TCRs (28,000). TCRs were defined as expanded if absent before sensitization and observed at least eight times at the 2-week time point. TCRdb's own reprocessing of the public reads used fastp at Q25 and MiXCR and kept productive beta chains. Every entry covers one CDR3 protein and lists the most common genes and DNA from its rows. The V and J calls and clone size come from TCRdb's table, not from the authors' own analysis. Recorded for this sample are under 450,000 distinct CDR3 sequences; about 4.4% of them occurred a single time. The ten largest clones capture roughly 2.4% of the sample.

The meaning of the sample's time point label: patch test 1, 2 weeks after DPC sensitization. The label giving this sample's treatment or condition can be read as: therapeutic diphenylcyclopropenone sensitization with weekly scalp DPC. At each patch-test visit, blood was drawn before the patch test was applied. Patients were considered eligible if aged 18 to 70, diagnosed with alopecia and deemed suitable for DPC therapy, and patients were excluded if pregnant. Total RNA was isolated from unfractionated whole blood collected in Tempus Blood RNA tubes. Taken from cysteine to phenylalanine, the CDR3 has 15 residues. CDR3 DNA only is kept here, 45 bases in frame from base 1. A distance of 16 bases separates the germline ends of V and J, which lose 5 bases and 4 bases respectively. CDR1 and CDR2 are read off the germline V gene as SGHVS and FNYEAQ. This clonotype was detected many times. What antigen it recognizes has not been identified. Base qualities are missing; no much larger clone stands one base away.

What the authors observed across the whole study: No change with DPC sensitization was found in the number of TCRs above 1 in 1000 frequency, and no evidence of global repertoire structure alterations was found. All patients had alopecia, a presumed autoimmune disease, so their immune response might differ from that of healthy individuals. Repeated subsampling changed both the strength of the expansion versus patch-test correlation and the threshold at which the correlation became significant. Expanded TCRs formed significantly more large CDR3 similarity clusters than pre-sensitization or healthy control sets, consistent with antigen-driven responses. The number of PT1 expanded TCRs positively correlated with patch test score, significant at thresholds 8, 16 and 32 but not 4.

The TCR originated in a woman aged 45-65 years with alopecia areata. Some clones in this sample may be carry-over from other donors' samples. Rearrangement joined TRBV7-6 to TRBJ2-3, with a tentative D gene TRBD2 over 7 matching bases. The sample was whole blood, taken in connection with sensitization to the hapten diphenylcyclopropenone (DPC). The DNA reads as follows: TGTGCCAGCAGCCCCGACGGGGGGCTCGCAGATACGCAGTATTTT. Translated, this is CASSPDGGLADTQYF. The full variable domain, completed from the reference TRBV7-6 and TRBJ2-3 proteins outside the CDR3, reads GAGVSQSPRYKVTKRGQDVALRCDPISGHVSLYWYRQALGQGPEFLTYFNYEAQQDKSGLPNDRFSAERPEGSISTLTIQRTEQRDSAMYRCASSPDGGLADTQYFGPGTRLTVL.